This record concerns one TCR beta chain sequence. The antigen is undetermined. This record comes from a study of cytomegalovirus exposure and HLA in healthy donors. General observations from the study: Listed as cytomegalovirus-associated were approximately 160 TCR beta chains.

Germline V lookup: CDR1 MNHEY, CDR2 SVGAGI. CDR3 size: 15 residues. The V and J ends lost 0 bases and 1 base respectively, with 7 bases between them. Healthy people donating bone marrow made up the donors. PCR employed 60 Vbeta and 13 Jbeta primers. Sequenced by immunoSEQ multiplex PCR; TCRdb stores in-frame clones only, minus some. The table lists about 120,000 clones, more than 65% of them singletons. The sample consisted of PBMCs. This clonotype was sampled from a man aged 35 to 55 in good health and CMV-seropositive. The chain employs TRBV6-5 and TRBJ1-5; D is possibly TRBD1 (5 bases). CDR3 in amino acids: CASSYSSGSNQPQHF. CDR3 DNA: TGTGCCAGCAGTTACTCGTCAGGGAGCAATCAGCCCCAGCATTTT.